This T cell receptor (beta chain) emerged from a study of cytotoxic CD8 clonotypes in ibrutinib-treated CLL. With V trimmed by 2 bases and J by 4 bases, 9 bases remained unmatched. In germline, CDR1 is SGHVS, CDR2 FNYEAQ. This CDR3 comprises 17 residues. Profiled with immunoSEQ multiplex PCR; TCRdb holds only in-frame clones, not every one. The sample consists of about 160,000 clones, over 75% of them appearing once. This material consisted of PBMCs, taken at disease progression, from a patient treated with ibrutinib. The chain uses TRBV7-6 and TRBJ2-2; 8 positions match TRBD2. The sequence came from a human donor with chronic lymphocytic leukemia. DNA of the CDR3: TGTGCCAGCAGCTTAATGGCGGGGACTAGAACCACCGGGGAGCTGTTTTTT. Protein sequence: CASSLMAGTRTTGELFF.